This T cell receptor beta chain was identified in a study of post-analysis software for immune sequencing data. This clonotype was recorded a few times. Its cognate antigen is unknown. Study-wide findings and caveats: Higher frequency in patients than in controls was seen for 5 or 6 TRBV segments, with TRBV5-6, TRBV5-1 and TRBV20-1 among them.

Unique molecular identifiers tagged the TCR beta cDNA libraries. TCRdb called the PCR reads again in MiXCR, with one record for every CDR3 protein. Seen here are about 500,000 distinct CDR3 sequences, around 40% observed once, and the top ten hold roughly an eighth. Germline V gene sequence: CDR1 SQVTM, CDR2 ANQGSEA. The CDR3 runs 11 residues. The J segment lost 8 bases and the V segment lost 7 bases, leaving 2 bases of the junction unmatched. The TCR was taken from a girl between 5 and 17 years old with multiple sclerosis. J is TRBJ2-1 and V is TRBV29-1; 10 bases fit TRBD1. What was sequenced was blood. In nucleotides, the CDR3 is TGCAGCGCCGGACAGGGGGATGAGCAGTTCTTC. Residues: CSAGQGDEQFF.